What follows are 18 T cell receptor beta chains derived from one specimen sequenced in a study of blood T cell repertoires in COVID-19. Using immunoSEQ multiplex PCR, the repertoire was profiled, and TCRdb retains in-frame clones only, with some absent. Of over 60,000 clones listed, nearly 90% are singletons. Sequencing was performed on peripheral blood. The receptors derive from a man between 45 and 60 years old with acute or convalescent COVID-19.

CDR3 region: CASSPPQGANEQYF. In nucleotides, the CDR3 is TGTGCCAGCAGCCCCCCCCAGGGGGCGAACGAGCAGTACTTC. This chain links TRBV2 with TRBJ2-7; 8 nucleotides match TRBD1. This CDR3 region has 14 residues. Germline CDR1 SNHLY, CDR2 FYNNEI. The trim removed 6 bases at V and 5 bases at J, leaving 9 bases unmatched.

This chain connects TRBV7-5 to TRBJ2-7; TRBD1, the D gene given by the table, was not confirmed from the DNA. TRBV7-5 is a known pseudogene. The length of the CDR3 is 18 residues. CDR3 nucleotides: TGTGCCAGAAGCCCAGAGCCCCCAAGACAGGGGAGTCCCTACGAGCAGTACTTC. The encoded protein is CARSPEPPRQGSPYEQYF.

The CDR3: CASSMGQGQHEQYF. The CDR3, as DNA: TGTGCCAGTAGTATGGGACAGGGGCAGCACGAGCAGTACTTC. J is TRBJ2-7 and V is TRBV19; 10 bases match TRBD1. The germline CDR1 and CDR2 sequences are LNHDA and SQIVND (reference sequence). The CDR3 is 14 amino acids. Trimming took 3 bases from V and 5 from J; bases not matched to a gene: 4. Full variable domain (outside the CDR3, taken from reference TRBV19 and TRBJ2-7): DGGITQSPKYLFRKEGQNVTLSCEQNLNHDAMYWYRQDPGQGLRLIYYSQIVNDFQKGDIAEGYSVSREKKESFPLTVTSAQKNPTAFYLCASSMGQGQHEQYFGPGTRLTVT.

The chain combines TRBV11-2 with TRBJ2-7, with D possibly being TRBD2 (6 bases). V lost 2 bases and J lost 2, with 10 bases in between. The CDR3 has 14 amino acids. Germline V gene data show CDR1 as SGHAT and CDR2 as FQNNGV. CDR3 protein: CASSLNSGAYEQYF. DNA of the CDR3: TGTGCCAGCAGCTTAAATTCGGGGGCCTACGAGCAGTACTTC.

This clone was counted a single time. V is TRBV7-8 and J is TRBJ2-2; the D gene is possibly TRBD1 (5 bases). The CDR3 is 15 residues long. Germline CDR1 and CDR2: SGHVS and FQNEAQ. V shed 2 bases and J shed 5 bases, with 12 bases lying between them. The CDR3 DNA follows: TGTGCCAGCAGCTTACAAGGGGCGCAGACCGGGGAGCTGTTTTTT. This gives the protein CASSLQGAQTGELFF.

CDR3 coding DNA: TGTGCCAGCCGGGCAGGGGGCCTAGAGACCCAGTACTTC. Translated: CASRAGGLETQYF. This chain joins TRBV6-5 and TRBJ2-5, with 8 bases fitting TRBD1. The CDR3 covers 13 residues. The V gene's germline CDR1 is MNHEY and CDR2 SVGAGI. The V segment lost 8 bases and the J segment 4 bases; nucleotides outside the gene matches: 6.

This chain links TRBV15 with TRBJ2-7; D is perhaps TRBD1 (6 bases). V was cut by 5 bases and J by 0 bases, with 20 bases left in between. Germline lookup yields CDR1 LNHNV and CDR2 YYDKDF (reference sequence). The CDR3 is 17 amino acids. CDR3 sequence: CATSGFAQGSSSYEQYF. DNA for the CDR3: TGTGCCACCAGCGGTTTCGCTCAGGGGTCTAGCTCCTACGAGCAGTACTTC.

The genes are TRBV6-1 and TRBJ1-1, with 7 positions matching TRBD1. J lost 3 bases, V lost 2 bases, and 6 bases had no gene match. There are 15 residues in the CDR3. Germline V gene data show CDR1 as MNHNS and CDR2 as SASEGT. CDR3 in amino acids: CASSERPGGDTEAFF. As DNA, the CDR3 is TGTGCCAGCAGTGAAAGGCCAGGGGGAGACACTGAAGCTTTCTTT.

This clone was detected a few times. The chain employs TRBV27 and TRBJ2-1, with D possibly TRBD2 on 5 matching bases. Trimming removed 8 bases from V and 3 bases from J, with 20 bases in between. The CDR3 runs to 16 residues. Per the germline V gene, CDR1 is MNHEY and CDR2 is SMNVEV (reference sequence). The DNA of the CDR3 is TGTGCCAGCCGCCCTGGGAGCAGAAGTTTCTACAATGAGCAGTTCTTC. Translated: CASRPGSRSFYNEQFF.

The rearrangement uses TRBV11-2 and TRBJ1-2; 8 bases line up with TRBD1. Germline assignment: CDR1 SGHAT and CDR2 FQNNGV. The CDR3 consists of 14 residues. J was trimmed by 5 bases and V by 8 bases; bases with no gene match: 10. CDR3 nucleotide sequence: TGTGCCAGCGGGGCAGGGACAGGCTATTATGGCTACACCTTC. It is translated as CASGAGTGYYGYTF. The full variable domain, its missing parts supplied by reference TRBV11-2 and TRBJ1-2, is EAGVAQSPRYKIIEKRQSVAFWCNPISGHATLYWYQQILGQGPKLLIQFQNNGVVDDSQLPKDRFSAERLKGVDSTLKIQPAKLEDSAVYLCASGAGTGYYGYTFGSGTRLTVV.

The chain couples TRBV5-1 to TRBJ2-7; tentative D call: TRBD1 (5 bases). Trimming took 3 bases from V and 6 from J, leaving 16 bases between them. The CDR3 runs to 14 residues. Per germline, CDR1 SGHRS and CDR2 YFSETQ. CDR3 bases: TGCGCCAGCAGCTCCCAGGGTGTTACTTCCGAGCAGTACTTC. Translation: CASSSQGVTSEQYF.

V and J are TRBV7-9 and TRBJ1-1; 11 bases line up with TRBD1. The CDR3 length is 17 residues. Looked up from germline, CDR1 is SEHNR and CDR2 is FQNEAQ (reference sequence). V trimming: 4 bases; J trimming: 1 base; junction bases outside the gene matches: 8. CDR3 DNA: TGTGCCAGCAGCTCGCCGGGACAGGGGGGCCAGAACACTGAAGCTTTCTTT. Residues: CASSSPGQGGQNTEAFF.

The chain links TRBV10-2 to TRBJ2-7; tentative D call: TRBD2 (5 bases). Germline loops: CDR1 WSHSY, CDR2 SAAADI. V was trimmed by 0 bases and J by 3 bases, leaving 12 bases between them. The CDR3 loop spans 15 amino acids. The DNA of the CDR3 is TGCGCCAGCAGTGAGTCGAAGCTAGCCTTCTACGAGCAGTACTTC. Encoded protein: CASSESKLAFYEQYF.

The gene calls are TRBV13 and TRBJ1-2, with D maybe TRBD1 (5 bases). The CDR3 runs 13 residues. Germline V gene lookup returns CDR1 PRHDT and CDR2 FYEKMQ (reference sequence). Trimming took 1 base from V and 4 from J, leaving 7 bases between them. The CDR3 nucleotides read TGTGCCAGCAGCTTAGACGACAGCTATGGCTACACCTTC. This translates into CASSLDDSYGYTF. The variable domain in full, with the rest retrieved from reference TRBV13 and TRBJ1-2, is AAGVIQSPRHLIKEKRETATLKCYPIPRHDTVYWYQQGPGQDPQFLISFYEKMQSDKGSIPDRFSAQQFSDYHSELNMSSLELGDSALYFCASSLDDSYGYTFGSGTRLTVV.

The chain links TRBV18 to TRBJ1-1; perhaps TRBD1 as D (6 bases). Germline CDR1 KGHSH, CDR2 LQKENI. The CDR3 runs to 15 residues. The V and J ends lost 2 bases and 1 base respectively, with 11 bases between them. The CDR3 DNA reads as TGTGCCAGCTCACCAGGCGGACAGACGAACACTGAAGCTTTCTTT. Protein: CASSPGGQTNTEAFF.

The genes are TRBV6-2 or TRBV6-3 and TRBJ1-4; D is unresolved. V was clipped by 3 bases and J by 4 bases, with 12 bases between them. Germline V lookup: CDR1 MNHEY, CDR2 SVGEGT. The CDR3 is made up of 15 amino acids. The CDR3 here is CASSYRGGGNEKLFF. The DNA for the CDR3 is TGTGCCAGCAGTTATCGAGGCGGAGGTAATGAAAAACTGTTTTTT.

The chain joins TRBV6-5 to TRBJ2-7; tentatively, D is TRBD2 (6 bases). This CDR3 comprises 13 residues. Trimming stripped 6 bases from V and 0 bases from J, with 9 bases between. CDR1 is MNHEY and CDR2 is SVGAGI in the germline V gene. CDR3 sequence: CASRRGNSYEQYF. CDR3 DNA: TGTGCCAGCAGGCGCGGGAACTCCTACGAGCAGTACTTC.

This clone was seen just once. The chain couples TRBV24-1 to TRBJ1-1; 8 bases map to TRBD1. Trimming at V came to 4 bases and at J to 4 bases, leaving 7 bases not matched to a gene. The CDR3 length is 15 residues. Germline V gives CDR1 KGHDR, CDR2 SFDVKD. In nucleotides, the CDR3 is TGTGCCACCAGTGAGGAGGACAGGGCGGGCACTGAAGCTTTCTTT. Translated: CATSEEDRAGTEAFF.